This T cell receptor beta chain was identified in a study of technical replicates of blood from a few donors. The CDR3 has 13 amino acids. Trimming took off 5 bases at V and 3 bases at J, with 10 bases between the two ends. Germline V gene sequence: CDR1 SGHVS, CDR2 FQNEAQ. TCRdb's copy holds only in-frame clones and misses some; the assay was immunoSEQ multiplex PCR. The data hold about 83,000 clones, with around 94% observed a single time. The chain joins TRBV7-8 to TRBJ2-5, with TRBD2 as a possible D gene (5 bases). This TCR was recovered from a human donor in good health. Sequencing was done on a sample of T cells isolated from PBMCs. CDR3 protein: CASSTSGKETQYF. The CDR3 coding sequence is TGTGCCAGCAGCACGAGCGGAAAAGAGACCCAGTACTTC.